In this sample, the clone carrying this TCR beta chain turned up once. What it recognizes is unknown. In germline, CDR1 is SGDLS, CDR2 YYNGEE. The V end lost 0 bases, the J end lost 3 bases, and 9 bases lay between the germline ends. This CDR3 contains 14 residues. TCRdb's copy holds only in-frame clones and misses some; the assay was immunoSEQ multiplex PCR. The table records under 25,000 clones, around four fifths of them present only once. These data come from a study of OX40 agonist ivuxolimab in advanced cancers. Study context: Each dose-escalation patient presented with hepatocellular carcinoma, melanoma, renal cell or head and neck cancer.

Study-wide results and limits: Averaging showed that CD8+ T cells had more expanded clones than CD4+ did.

The chain uses TRBV9 and TRBJ1-1; D not certain. The input for sequencing was CD4+ or CD8+ T cells sorted from blood, taken in a trial of the OX40 agonist ivuxolimab. The source is an adult with an advanced solid tumor such as melanoma, head and neck, liver or kidney cancer. The CDR3 loop reads CASSVGSRDTEAFF. CDR3 DNA: TGTGCCAGCAGCGTAGGCTCGAGAGACACTGAAGCTTTCTTT.